This T cell receptor beta chain was obtained from a study of blood T cells in healthy people across ages. Combining a sample-barcoded 5' primer with a J-beta primer mix, a second PCR ran for roughly 6 to 11 cycles. TCRdb re-called the 5' RACE reads with MiXCR, one entry per CDR3 protein. The sample consists of roughly 860,000 distinct CDR3 sequences, around two thirds of them appearing once. The CDR3 is 14 residues long. Germline V gene sequence: CDR1 SQVTM, CDR2 ANQGSEA. Losses at the gene ends were 6 bases for V and 7 bases for J; bases not matched to a gene: 10. This clonotype originated in a man aged 25 to 40 in good health. The chain couples TRBV29-1 to TRBJ2-1; the match to TRBD2 covers 9 bases. The sample consisted of blood. CDR3: CSVERGAGMNEQFF. The CDR3 region has the DNA TGCAGCGTCGAGCGGGGGGCCGGGATGAATGAGCAGTTCTTC.